These 14 T cell receptor beta chains originate from one sample sequenced in a study of blood T cell repertoires in COVID-19. TCRdb's copy holds only in-frame clones and misses some; the assay was immunoSEQ multiplex PCR. In the table there are about 360,000 clones, more than 85% of which are singletons. The sample taken for sequencing was peripheral blood. The receptors derive from a human donor in a cohort sampled during active COVID-19.

The J gene is TRBJ1-5, the V gene TRBV30, with D possibly matching TRBD1 (5 bases). Germline V gives CDR1 GTSNPN, CDR2 SVGIG (reference sequence). The V and J ends lost 0 bases and 0 bases respectively, with 12 bases between them. This CDR3 is built from 16 residues. This CDR3 is CAWSVLGGNSNQPQHF. The CDR3 coding sequence is TGTGCCTGGAGTGTACTGGGGGGTAATAGCAATCAGCCCCAGCATTTT.

This clone was detected only once. J is TRBJ1-2 and V is TRBV7-9, with 9 bases aligning to TRBD1. The junction had 12 bases not matched to a gene; V was cut back by 5 bases and J by 8 bases. The CDR3 has 15 amino acids. CDR1 SEHNR and CDR2 FQNEAQ come from the germline V gene (reference sequence). In nucleotides, the CDR3 is TGTGCCAGCAGCGACCCGGGACAGGGTGAACGGGGCTACACCTTC. Translating it yields CASSDPGQGERGYTF.

CDR3: CASSRPGGRSYEQYF. The CDR3 coding sequence is TGTGCCAGCAGCCGTCCGGGGGGGAGGTCCTACGAGCAGTACTTC. The chain has TRBV28 and TRBJ2-7, with 8 bases that match TRBD2. The CDR3 runs to 15 residues. With 6 bases clipped from V and 1 base from J, the junction kept 8 bases outside the gene matches. Germline loops: CDR1 MDHEN, CDR2 SYDVKM.

Worth noting for this clone: The same CDR3 can be traced to other DNA sequences in this sample. The chain recombines TRBV6-5 with TRBJ2-7; 8 bases match TRBD1. V shed 2 bases, J shed 0 bases, and the junction held 3 bases outside the gene matches. The CDR3 sequence is 15 residues long. Germline V gives CDR1 MNHEY, CDR2 SVGAGI. The CDR3, as DNA: TGTGCCAGCAGTTACCGAGGGACAGGCTCCTACGAGCAGTACTTC. Translation gives CASSYRGTGSYEQYF.

CDR3: CAWTPRAGFTQYF. The CDR3 DNA sequence: TGTGCCTGGACCCCCAGGGCCGGATTCACGCAGTATTTT. The chain employs TRBV30 and TRBJ2-3, with a weak D call TRBD1 (5 bases). With 4 bases removed from V and 9 bases from J, the gap between germline ends came to 17 bases. This CDR3 is built from 13 residues. In germline, CDR1 is GTSNPN, CDR2 SVGIG (reference sequence).

The genes are TRBV9 and TRBJ1-3; TRBD1 agrees at 7 bases. Germline loops: CDR1 SGDLS, CDR2 YYNGEE. The CDR3 is 15 residues long. With 4 bases clipped from V and 6 bases from J, the junction kept 10 bases outside the gene matches. CDR3 in DNA: TGTGCCAGCAGCTTAAGACAGGGTTTTGAAAACACCATATATTTT. Amino acids: CASSLRQGFENTIYF.

The rearrangement links TRBV25-1 to TRBJ2-5, with 7 bases lining up with TRBD1. V lost 5 bases, J lost 2 bases, and 8 bases stayed unmatched. The V gene's germline CDR1 is MGHDK and CDR2 SYGVNS. This CDR3 comprises 15 residues. CDR3 nucleotides: TGTGCCAGCAGTCCACTGGACAGGAAACAAGAGACCCAGTACTTC. Protein sequence: CASSPLDRKQETQYF.

The chain employs TRBV9 and TRBJ2-2; tentatively, D is TRBD1 (7 bases). The CDR3 runs 18 residues. The V gene's germline CDR1 is SGDLS and CDR2 YYNGEE. V was trimmed by 1 base and J by 4 bases, leaving 20 bases between them. CDR3 sequence (DNA): TGTGCCAGCAGCGTATCCCCCGGTCCAGGGGGGATCACCGGGGAGCTGTTTTTT. It specifies CASSVSPGPGGITGELFF.

With regard to this clone: Other DNA sequences in the same sample also yield this CDR3. V and J are TRBV28 and TRBJ1-6; no reliable D call. V was clipped by 6 bases and J by 0 bases, with 12 bases between them. This CDR3 is 16 amino acids long. Germline values: CDR1 MDHEN, CDR2 SYDVKM. CDR3 in amino acids: CASSRSGSSYNSPLHF. CDR3 sequence (DNA): TGTGCCAGCAGCAGGTCGGGGAGCTCCTATAATTCACCCCTCCACTTT.

The chain links TRBV7-2 to TRBJ1-1, with TRBD1 as a possible D gene (6 bases). Germline-derived CDR1 and CDR2 are SGHTA and FQGNSA. The V and J ends lost 4 bases and 4 bases respectively, with 16 bases between them. The CDR3 length is 15 residues. CDR3 sequence (DNA): TGTGCCAGCAGCTCGGGGGGCATTCGGGGCACTGAAGCTTTCTTT. This gives the protein CASSSGGIRGTEAFF.

This chain uses TRBV3-1 (or the pseudogene TRBV3-2) with TRBJ2-7, with D possibly being TRBD1 (6 bases). This CDR3 has 14 amino acids. With 9 bases removed from V and 7 bases from J, the gap between germline ends came to 22 bases. Germline V gene sequence: CDR1 LGHDT, CDR2 YNNKEL (reference sequence). The DNA for the CDR3 is TGTGCCAGTTCACCGCCGGACAGAGCCTTGGAGCAGTACTTC. Encoded protein: CASSPPDRALEQYF.

This clone was seen only once. The rearrangement joins TRBV6-1 to TRBJ1-2, with D maybe TRBD1 (6 bases). V lost 1 base and J 3 bases, leaving 12 bases between the germline ends. CDR3 length: 15 amino acids. Germline V gene data show CDR1 as MNHNS and CDR2 as SASEGT. DNA of the CDR3: TGTGCCAGCAGTGAAGGGGGCAGGGGATACTATGGCTACACCTTC. Protein sequence: CASSEGGRGYYGYTF.

The V gene is TRBV28, the J gene TRBJ2-6; 10 bases match TRBD2. The CDR3 covers 16 residues. CDR1 MDHEN and CDR2 SYDVKM come from the germline V gene. After removal of 8 bases from V and 0 bases from J, the junction contained 4 bases not matched to a gene. CDR3 coding DNA: TGTGCCAGCTCTAGCGGGGGCCTCTCTGGGGCCAACGTCCTGACTTTC. Protein sequence: CASSSGGLSGANVLTF.

The V gene is TRBV10-3, the J gene TRBJ2-1; TRBD2 aligns across 14 bases. V was clipped by 3 bases and J by 4 bases; unmatched bases: 14. This CDR3 is built from 20 residues. Germline V gene lookup returns CDR1 ENHRY and CDR2 SYGVKD. In nucleotides, the CDR3 is TGTGCCATCAGTGAACCTGGGACTAGCGGGGGCCTACGTCTTTACAATGAGCAGTTCTTC. This translates into CAISEPGTSGGLRLYNEQFF.